This T cell receptor (beta chain) was recovered during a study of T cell responses to AZD1222 COVID-19 vaccine. Sequencing was performed with immunoSEQ multiplex PCR; in TCRdb, only in-frame clones are kept and a portion is missing. There are 20,000 to 30,000 clones in the sample; 70% to 90% occur only once, and approximately 7.8% lies in the top ten. In germline, CDR1 is SNHLY, CDR2 FYNNEI. The CDR3 runs 11 residues. V was trimmed by 7 bases and J by 4 bases, leaving 5 bases between them. The gene calls are TRBV2 and TRBJ2-1, with unresolved D. The input for sequencing was peripheral blood, taken 28 days after the second AZD1222 dose. This sequence was found in an adult who received the AZD1222 COVID-19 vaccine. The CDR3 DNA reads TGTGCCAGCACAGCTTACAATGAGCAGTTCTTC. This encodes CASTAYNEQFF.